This TCR beta chain was retrieved from a study of CD8 T cells in ankylosing spondylitis. The study's findings and limits: Within ankylosing spondylitis blood, a TCR beta motif made up of seven to nine highly homologous variants appeared to be characteristic. Past studies reported some motif variants in reactive arthritis synovial fluid and blood.

This clonotype was counted at least ten times. As yet, its antigen is unknown. Making use of molecular barcodes, quantitative 5'-RACE generated TCR beta libraries. TCRdb used MiXCR to reprocess the 5' RACE reads, holding one entry per CDR3 protein. The data contain 150,000 or so distinct CDR3 sequences, roughly 11% of them seen just once; the ten biggest clones take up 29%. The receptor's source is a male donor with ankylosing spondylitis or in good health (not recorded which). Material: blood, either unsorted or a sorted T cell fraction (not recorded which).

The chain's CDR3 is CASSAGLREASTDTQYF. The CDR3 DNA follows: TGTGCCAGCAGTGCGGGTTTGCGGGAGGCCTCCACAGATACGCAGTATTTT. This sequence joins TRBV2 and TRBJ2-3, with TRBD2 identical over 8 bases. The ends lost 4 bases at V and 2 bases at J; junction bases unmatched: 11. The germline gives CDR1 SNHLY, CDR2 FYNNEI. The CDR3 runs 17 residues.